A single sample gave rise to the 14 T cell receptor beta chains below, sequenced in a study of blood T cell repertoires in COVID-19. Libraries were prepared by immunoSEQ multiplex PCR; TCRdb keeps only in-frame clonotypes and omits some of them. The table has fewer than 30,000 clones, approximately 84% seen once. Material: peripheral blood. These receptors all come from a woman aged 55-70 years with acute or convalescent COVID-19.

V and J are TRBV3-1 (or the pseudogene TRBV3-2) and TRBJ2-5; 11 bases fit TRBD1. From germline, CDR1 is LGHDT and CDR2 YNNKEL (reference sequence). This CDR3 has 16 amino acids. The J segment lost 5 bases and the V segment lost 5 bases, leaving 10 bases of the junction unmatched. The CDR3 nucleotides read TGTGCCAGCAGCAACCGGGACAGGGGGGTTTCTGAGACCCAGTACTTC. This encodes CASSNRDRGVSETQYF.

V gene TRBV4-1 combines with J gene TRBJ1-2, with TRBD1 identical over 11 bases. The CDR3 contains 16 residues. The V gene's germline CDR1 is MGHRA and CDR2 YSYEKL. V shed 0 bases, J shed 3 bases, and the junction held 3 bases outside the gene matches. The CDR3 nucleotides read TGCGCCAGCAGCCAAGAGGACAGGGGGCAGTACTATGGCTACACCTTC. This sequence encodes CASSQEDRGQYYGYTF.

The V and J genes are TRBV6-5 and TRBJ1-2, with D maybe TRBD1 (5 bases). Germline lookup yields CDR1 MNHEY and CDR2 SVGAGI. Trimming cost V 6 bases and J 4 bases, with 15 bases left between them. The CDR3 consists of 14 residues. The CDR3 DNA reads TGTGCCAGCAGATCTCCCGGGGGGAGCTATGGCTACACCTTC. Protein product: CASRSPGGSYGYTF.

In its sample, this clone was seen once. The CDR3 loop is CASSLGLAGDNEQFF. The CDR3 DNA reads as TGTGCCAGCAGCCTGGGACTAGCGGGGGACAATGAGCAGTTCTTC. The gene calls are TRBV7-3 and TRBJ2-1; 14 nucleotides align to TRBD2. V shed 5 bases, J shed 5 bases, and the junction held 2 bases outside the gene matches. The CDR3 is 15 amino acids. Germline V gene lookup returns CDR1 SGHTA and CDR2 FQGTGA.

The chain links TRBV6-5 to TRBJ1-1; TRBD1 might be the D (5 bases). Trimming shortened V by 4 bases and J by 1 base, and 16 bases separated the two germline ends. The CDR3 length is 16 residues. Per germline, CDR1 MNHEY and CDR2 SVGAGI. The CDR3 DNA reads as TGTGCCAGCAGTTCCTCCCAAGGGGTGGGGAACACTGAAGCTTTCTTT. Translated, it gives CASSSSQGVGNTEAFF.

The rearrangement joins TRBV2 to TRBJ2-3, with 10 bases aligning to TRBD1. The trim removed 6 bases at V and 6 bases at J, leaving 6 bases unmatched. The germline V gene encodes CDR1 SNHLY and CDR2 FYNNEI. This CDR3 is built from 14 residues. Written as DNA, the CDR3 is TGTGCCAGCAGGGACAGGGGGGCTTGGGATACGCAGTATTTT. It encodes CASRDRGAWDTQYF.

The V call is TRBV6-5, the J call TRBJ2-7, with 8 positions matching TRBD1. The CDR3 is 15 amino acids. Germline trimming cut 6 bases from V and 1 base from J; bases unmatched to any gene: 8. Germline V CDR1 and CDR2: MNHEY, SVGAGI. This CDR3 reads CASSPTGVASYEQYF. CDR3 nucleotides: TGTGCCAGCAGCCCGACAGGGGTGGCTTCCTACGAGCAGTACTTC.

The chain links TRBV27 to TRBJ1-2, with 7 bases lining up with TRBD1. Germline V CDR1 and CDR2: MNHEY, SMNVEV (reference sequence). The CDR3 loop spans 20 amino acids. After removal of 1 base from V and 5 bases from J, the junction contained 22 bases not matched to a gene. CDR3 bases: TGTGCCAGCAGTTTATATAGTGTGGGGACAGATCTCTTAAACCGGTATGGCTACACCTTC. It is translated as CASSLYSVGTDLLNRYGYTF.

The chain couples TRBV27 to TRBJ1-2, with 10 bases aligning to TRBD1. V trimming: 4 bases; J trimming: 2 bases; junction bases outside the gene matches: 1. Germline values: CDR1 MNHEY, CDR2 SMNVEV (reference sequence). This CDR3 spans 14 amino acids. CDR3 protein: CASSWTGGNYGYTF. The CDR3 DNA reads as TGTGCCAGCAGTTGGACAGGGGGGAACTATGGCTACACCTTC.

This clone came up a few times. The chain joins TRBV4-1 to TRBJ2-2; 7 nucleotides align to TRBD2. The CDR3 extends over 16 amino acids. The V and J ends lost 4 bases and 1 base, in that order; junction bases with no gene match: 6. The germline gives CDR1 MGHRA, CDR2 YSYEKL. The CDR3 region has the DNA TGCGCCAGCAGCCCGAGGGAGCGGGAGAACACCGGGGAGCTGTTTTTT. Translated, it gives CASSPRERENTGELFF.

The V call is TRBV29-1, the J call TRBJ2-1; no reliable D call. V was trimmed by 4 bases and J by 7 bases, leaving 11 bases between them. From germline, CDR1 is SQVTM and CDR2 ANQGSEA. The CDR3 runs to 12 residues. The CDR3 coding sequence is TGCAGCGTTGGGAGCCGTGTGAATGAGCAGTTCTTC. It is translated as CSVGSRVNEQFF.

The V and J genes are TRBV14 and TRBJ1-1; D ambiguous. V lost 5 bases, J lost 3 bases, and 10 bases lay in between. The CDR3 totals 13 residues. Germline CDR1 SGHDN, CDR2 FVKESK. As DNA, the CDR3 is TGTGCCAGCAGCTTTGAGGGCTACACTGAAGCTTTCTTT. Encoded protein: CASSFEGYTEAFF.

The chain links TRBV9 to TRBJ1-1, with TRBD1 matching over 8 bases. Trimming at V came to 4 bases and at J to 1 base, leaving 6 bases not matched to a gene. Germline lookup yields CDR1 SGDLS and CDR2 YYNGEE. CDR3 length: 15 amino acids. This CDR3 reads CASSSRTGPNTEAFF. The CDR3 DNA sequence: TGTGCCAGCAGCTCACGGACAGGGCCGAACACTGAAGCTTTCTTT.

In DNA, the CDR3 is TGTGCCATCAGTCAGGACAGTGAAGCTTTCTTT. This gives the protein CAISQDSEAFF. The chain carries TRBV10-3 and TRBJ1-1; a possible D gene is TRBD1 (6 bases). Germline CDR1 ENHRY, CDR2 SYGVKD. Trimming cost V 5 bases and J 7 bases, with 8 bases left between them. The CDR3 covers 11 residues.